The table lists the clone carrying this T cell receptor (beta chain) with a count of one. This specimen comes from a study of molecular identifiers for immune sequencing clone quantification. V was shortened by 1 base and J by 10 bases, with 20 bases between the two germline ends. Germline-derived CDR1 and CDR2 are SGHVS and FQNEAQ. The CDR3 runs 16 residues. Both previously described methods and listed TCR primers were employed to make bulk TCR libraries. MiXCR, run by TCRdb on the PCR reads, gives a single entry per CDR3 protein. This sample has about 500,000 distinct CDR3 sequences, with around 25% found just once. With 10%, 30% or 50% of RNA, about 20,000 to 1,000,000 naive CD8 T cells were sequenced.

The receptor's source is a human donor in good health. Some libraries in this study had Jurkat cell RNA spiked in. The sequencing sample was made of naive CD8+ T cells from blood, with Jurkat cell RNA spiked in. Subset indicated: FACS-sorted CD8+CD4-CCR7+CD45RA+ naive T cells. The rearrangement links TRBV7-8 to TRBJ1-3, with D possibly TRBD1 on 6 matching bases. The CDR3: CASSLDIGGLPGTIYF. CDR3 DNA sequence: TGTGCCAGCAGCTTAGATATTGGGGGCCTCCCCGGGACCATATATTTT.